This TCR beta chain was captured by sequencing in a study of response to subunit inactivated influenza vaccine. General observations from the study: T cells newly recruited by each seasonal influenza vaccination are few, the authors suggested.

Concerning this clonotype: Antigen specificity is unknown.

Trimming took off 6 bases at V and 1 base at J, with 13 bases between the two ends. Germline-derived CDR1 and CDR2 are MNHEY and SVGAGI. The CDR3 loop spans 14 amino acids. One entry per CDR3 protein results from TCRdb running MiXCR on the RT-PCR reads. The top ten clones hold about an eighth of a sample with fewer than 650,000 distinct CDR3 sequences, 10% to 15% of them seen once. The chain carries TRBV6-5 and TRBJ2-7, with D perhaps matching TRBD2 (6 bases). Source: PBMCs from blood, taken about 40 days after vaccination. The receptor's source is a man aged 45-65 years who received an inactivated influenza vaccine. The CDR3: CASSYGGISYEQYF. Here the CDR3 DNA reads TGTGCCAGCAGCTATGGGGGGATATCCTACGAGCAGTACTTC.